This entry is about one T cell receptor (beta chain). Its antigen has not been determined. Per-base quality was not reported, and no clone a single base away is much larger than it. Between the V and J ends, shortened by 3 bases and 5 bases respectively, the junction contains 10 bases. The CDR3, from cysteine to phenylalanine, totals 13 residues. Only the CDR3 region is kept as DNA, spanning 39 bases read in frame from base 1. Via the germline V gene (reference sequence), CDR1 is PRHDT and CDR2 FYEKMQ. The time point label on this specimen signifies: about 28 days (+/-7) after the second vaccine dose. AZD1222 recipients given second doses at about 4 weeks or at about 12 weeks were pooled, since spike-specific TCR depth and breadth were not found to differ between the two schedules. The vaccinee samples were drawn from two UK trials, COV001 and COV002, one of which was a single-blind randomized controlled phase 2/3 trial testing AZD1222 (ChAdOx1 nCoV-19) in healthy adults. For TCRbeta chain sequencing, PBMC samples from trial participants were taken at day 0 and at day 28 after the second dose.

The CDR3 regions of human TCRbeta chains were subjected to immunosequencing. As for the authors' bioinformatics: Repertoire TCRs were matched against a reference library of SARS-CoV-2-specific TCRs generated with the MIRA antigen-specificity platform. Breadth meant the fraction of unique TCRs that were SARS-CoV-2-associated, whereas depth meant the fraction of total T cells that were SARS-CoV-2-associated. Using the MIRA data, every spike-specific TCR was mapped to the spike region that the TCR reacted to and assigned to either a CD4 or a CD8 class. Log10-transformed breadth and depth values were compared by one-way ANOVA with Sidak's multiple comparisons tests. What TCRdb holds here is the immuneACCESS table cut down to in-frame rearrangements. Part of the clones is not present; checked against another copy, under half of the missing clones reflect an unresolved V gene, and the others are unexplained. V and J calls and clone size are as listed in that table; D and trimming were resolved from the DNA. The sample records approximately 72,000 clones, about nine tenths of which are singletons. In total, the top ten clones hold over 25% of the sample.

This entry comes from a study of T cell responses to AZD1222 COVID-19 vaccine (dated by TCRdb to 2020 to 2022). With regard to the full study: A total of 233 trial participants underwent TCR sequencing, of whom about 200 received two doses of AZD1222 and some 26 received two doses of the MenACWY control vaccine. Trial participants were enrolled by age into subgroups of 18-55, 56-69 and 70-plus years, and 148, 28 and 57 TCR-sequenced participants, respectively, were included in these subgroups.

Study-wide findings and limitations: The 56-69-year group was small, and its depth increase did not reach significance, likely because of low power. The whole spike protein was spanned by vaccine-associated CD4 TCRs, and dominant responses were seen in regions 160-218 and 743-854. Participants were mostly white British and included more females than males, and it was suggested by the authors that clonal diversity may have been underestimated. Reportedly, almost half of the unique spike-specific TCRs recognized epitopes lying outside the regions that are mutated in the B.1.351 and B.1.1.7 variants. Conclusions about previously exposed vaccinees were limited because only a handful of AZD1222 recipients were SARS-CoV-2 seropositive at baseline. Spike-specific TCR breadth and depth rose significantly after two AZD1222 doses compared with day 0 and with MenACWY recipients. Because no samples from the day 14 peak response were available, repertoires could be characterized only after the peak T cell response.

This sample comprised peripheral blood, obtained 28 days after the second AZD1222 dose. This clonotype was sampled from an adult who received the AZD1222 COVID-19 vaccine. The V and J segments used are TRBV13 and TRBJ1-1, with no confident D gene call. The CDR3 in this case is CASSLGVSTEAFF. The sequenced DNA: TGTGCCAGCAGCTTGGGCGTTAGTACTGAAGCTTTCTTT. The CDR3, completed at both ends by the reference TRBV13 and TRBJ1-1 genes, gives the full variable domain AAGVIQSPRHLIKEKRETATLKCYPIPRHDTVYWYQQGPGQDPQFLISFYEKMQSDKGSIPDRFSAQQFSDYHSELNMSSLELGDSALYFCASSLGVSTEAFFGQGTRLTVV.